The source of this T cell receptor beta chain is a study of cytomegalovirus exposure and HLA in healthy donors. The PCR employed 60 Vbeta primers together with 13 Jbeta primers. TCRdb's table, derived via immunoSEQ multiplex PCR, lists solely in-frame clones and lacks some. In the table there are some 130,000 clones, about 68% of which are singletons. Germline values: CDR1 SGHDT, CDR2 YYEEEE. The CDR3 loop spans 16 amino acids. Deletions cut 0 bases from V and 0 bases from J, with 9 bases between. Sequenced: PBMCs. This TCR came from a human donor in good health. V and J are TRBV5-6 and TRBJ2-2, with D hard to call. CDR3 protein: CASSLVSHSNTGELFF. The CDR3 DNA follows: TGTGCCAGCAGCTTGGTAAGCCACTCGAACACCGGGGAGCTGTTTTTT.